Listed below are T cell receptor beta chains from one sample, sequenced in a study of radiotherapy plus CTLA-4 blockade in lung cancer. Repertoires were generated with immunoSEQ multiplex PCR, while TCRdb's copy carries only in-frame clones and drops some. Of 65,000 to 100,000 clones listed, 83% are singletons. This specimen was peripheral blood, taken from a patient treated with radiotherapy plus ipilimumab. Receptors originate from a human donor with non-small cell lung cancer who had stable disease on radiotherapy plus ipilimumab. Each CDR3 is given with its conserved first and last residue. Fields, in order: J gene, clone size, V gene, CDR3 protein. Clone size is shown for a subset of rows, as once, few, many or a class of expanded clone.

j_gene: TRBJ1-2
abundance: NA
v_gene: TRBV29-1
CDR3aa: CSVEGTVYGYTF

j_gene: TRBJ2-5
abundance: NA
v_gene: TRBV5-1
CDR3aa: CASSDGTELQETQYF

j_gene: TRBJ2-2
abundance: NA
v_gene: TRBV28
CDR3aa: CASSLLLEGNTGELFF

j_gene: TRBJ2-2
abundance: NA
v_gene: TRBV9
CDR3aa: CASSARVAGTGELFF

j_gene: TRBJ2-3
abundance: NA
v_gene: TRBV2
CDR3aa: CASSNSGGATDTQYF

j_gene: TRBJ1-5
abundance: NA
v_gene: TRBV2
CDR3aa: CATTRRSNQPQHF

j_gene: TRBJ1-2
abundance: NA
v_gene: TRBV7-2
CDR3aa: CASSPGTYGYTF

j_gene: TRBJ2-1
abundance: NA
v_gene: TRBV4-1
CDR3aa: CASTGTSIGNEQFF

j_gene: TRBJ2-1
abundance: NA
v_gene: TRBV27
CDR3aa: CASSPWTSGADNEQFF

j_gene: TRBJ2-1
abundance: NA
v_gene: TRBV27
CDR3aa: CASSPLTSSYNEQFF

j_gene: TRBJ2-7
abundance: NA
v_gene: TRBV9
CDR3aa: CASSVDPVYEQYF

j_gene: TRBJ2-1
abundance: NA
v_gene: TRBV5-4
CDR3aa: CASSFYLAGRWEQFF

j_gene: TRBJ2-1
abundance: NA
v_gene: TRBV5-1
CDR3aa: CASSLEAGAYNEQFF

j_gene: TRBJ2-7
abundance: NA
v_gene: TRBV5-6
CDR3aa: CASRKGTSGIYEQYF

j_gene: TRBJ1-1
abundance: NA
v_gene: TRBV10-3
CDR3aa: CAISESGRRNTEAFF

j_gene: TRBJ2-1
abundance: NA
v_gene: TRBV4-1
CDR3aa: CASSPLGGTSVYNEQFF

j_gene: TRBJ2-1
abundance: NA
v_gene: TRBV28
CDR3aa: CASSLLDRLVPGEQFF

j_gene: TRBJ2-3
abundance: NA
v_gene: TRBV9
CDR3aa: CASSVEGQGKDTQYF

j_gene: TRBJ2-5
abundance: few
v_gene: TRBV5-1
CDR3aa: CASSLDGTRRETQYF

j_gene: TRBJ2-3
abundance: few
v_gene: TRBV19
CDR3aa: CASRPSGTDTQYF

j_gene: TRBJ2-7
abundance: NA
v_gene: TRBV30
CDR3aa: CAWSKGVPYEQYF

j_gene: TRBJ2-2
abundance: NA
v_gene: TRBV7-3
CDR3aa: CASSRSLGGELFF

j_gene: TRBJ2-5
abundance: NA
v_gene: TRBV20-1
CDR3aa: CSARASTVRYF

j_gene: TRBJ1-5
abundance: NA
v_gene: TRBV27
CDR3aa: CASSPRRGGAGNQPQHF

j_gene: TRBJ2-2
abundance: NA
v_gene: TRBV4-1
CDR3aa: CASSRPSTPGELFF

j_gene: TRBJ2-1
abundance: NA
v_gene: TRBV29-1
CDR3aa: CSVEGPKQFF

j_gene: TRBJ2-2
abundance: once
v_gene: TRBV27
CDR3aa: CASSPHETGKTGELFF

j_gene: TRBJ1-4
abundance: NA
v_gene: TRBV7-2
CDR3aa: CASSLVADEKLFF

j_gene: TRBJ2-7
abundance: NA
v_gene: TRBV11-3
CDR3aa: CASSKGQDSSYEQYF

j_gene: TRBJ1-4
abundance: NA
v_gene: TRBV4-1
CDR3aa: CASRHQGANEKLFF

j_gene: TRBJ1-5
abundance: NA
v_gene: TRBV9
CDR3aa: CASSVQGNQPQHF

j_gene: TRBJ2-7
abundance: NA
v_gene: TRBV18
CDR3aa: CASSPGQGRDEQYF

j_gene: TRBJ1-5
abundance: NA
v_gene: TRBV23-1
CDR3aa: CASSQSQDRLATDNQPQHF

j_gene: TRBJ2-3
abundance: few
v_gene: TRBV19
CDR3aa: CASRAGTSAGDTQYF

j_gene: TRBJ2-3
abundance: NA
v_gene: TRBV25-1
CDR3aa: CASSWRTDTQYF

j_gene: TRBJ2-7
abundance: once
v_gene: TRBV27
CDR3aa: CASSLIGTLGSYEQYF

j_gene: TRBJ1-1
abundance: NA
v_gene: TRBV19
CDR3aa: CASSETRNTEAFF

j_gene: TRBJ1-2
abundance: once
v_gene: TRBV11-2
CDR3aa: CASSVGQTDGYTF

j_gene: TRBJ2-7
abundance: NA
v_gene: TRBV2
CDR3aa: CASRAGSGSSYEQYF

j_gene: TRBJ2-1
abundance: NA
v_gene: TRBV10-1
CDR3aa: CASSDYNEQFF

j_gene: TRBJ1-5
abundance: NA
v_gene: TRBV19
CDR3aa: CASSIRDLTNSQHF

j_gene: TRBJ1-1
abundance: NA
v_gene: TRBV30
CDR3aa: CAWAGTRAEAFF

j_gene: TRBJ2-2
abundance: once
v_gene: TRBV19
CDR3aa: CAGHTSGGNTGELFF

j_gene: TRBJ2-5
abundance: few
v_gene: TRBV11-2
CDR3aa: CASSRPAGGEETQYF

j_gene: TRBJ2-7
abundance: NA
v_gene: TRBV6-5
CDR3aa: CASSYSPGLAGYEQYF

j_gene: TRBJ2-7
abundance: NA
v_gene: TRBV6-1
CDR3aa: CASSPGLMAYEQYF

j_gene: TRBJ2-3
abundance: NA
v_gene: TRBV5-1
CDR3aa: CASSLEGLGTDTQYF

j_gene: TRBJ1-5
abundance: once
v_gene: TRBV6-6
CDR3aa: CASSSTGVGNQPQHF

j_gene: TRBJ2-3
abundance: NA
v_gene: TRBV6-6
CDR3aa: CASQTLELKPDTQYF

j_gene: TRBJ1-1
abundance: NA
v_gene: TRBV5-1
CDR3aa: CASSLAWNTEAFF

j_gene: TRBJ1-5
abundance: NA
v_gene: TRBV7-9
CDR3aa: CASSPQGVGVPQHF